This T cell receptor (beta chain) stems from a study of cytomegalovirus exposure and HLA in healthy donors. The donors were part of the 120-subject validation cohort, which stood apart from the roughly 640-subject first cohort. The study's findings and limits: Reported results showed that the classifier diagnosed cytomegalovirus status with high specificity and sensitivity.

Assay: immunoSEQ multiplex PCR; the TCRdb copy retains only in-frame clones and omits some. The table records about 79,000 clones, 80% to 95% of them present only once. Concerning this clone itself: The antigen is unknown.

V trimming: 5 bases; J trimming: 7 bases; junction bases outside the gene matches: 12. The CDR3 extends over 16 amino acids. CDR1 and CDR2 (germline): LNHDA, SQIVND (reference sequence). Input material: PBMCs. The chain recombines TRBV19 with TRBJ2-1; 9 positions agree with TRBD1. This receptor was identified in a woman aged 30 to 39 in good health and CMV-seronegative. The CDR3 here is CASSSRGTGNWNEQFF. CDR3 DNA: TGTGCCAGTAGTTCGAGAGGGACAGGGAATTGGAATGAGCAGTTCTTC.